This TCR beta chain originates from a study of blood T cell repertoires in COVID-19. About the study: Sites in the United States, Italy and Spain provided acute and convalescent COVID-19 samples.

The CDR3 consists of 16 residues. V was clipped by 4 bases and J by 8 bases; unmatched bases: 11. The germline CDR1 and CDR2 sequences are KGHSH and LQKENI. Patients at the Seattle site were enrolled during active infection and followed longitudinally. TCRdb keeps only in-frame clones here, not all; method: immunoSEQ multiplex PCR. The sample holds about 260,000 clones, approximately 86% seen once. Sequencing was carried out using peripheral blood. The TCR comes from a woman aged 60 to 75 with COVID-19, enrolled during active disease. This chain uses TRBV18 with TRBJ1-6, with 7 bases fitting TRBD1. The CDR3 region is CASSQIGQVGDSPLHF. The CDR3 DNA sequence: TGTGCCAGCTCACAGATCGGACAGGTCGGCGATTCACCCCTCCACTTT. Full variable domain (rest looked up from reference TRBV18 and TRBJ1-6): NAGVMQNPRHLVRRRGQEARLRCSPMKGHSHVYWYRQLPEEGLKFMVYLQKENIIDESGMPKERFSAEFPKEGPSILRIQQVVRGDSAAYFCASSQIGQVGDSPLHFGNGTRLTVT.